This entry lists 14 T cell receptor beta chains sequenced from one sample in a study of CD8 T cells in Susac syndrome. Random hexamers served to reverse transcribe roughly 0.45 to 1 ug RNA. TCRdb itself ran the immunoSEQ multiplex PCR reads through MiXCR, one entry per CDR3 protein. The table shows 150,000 to 200,000 distinct CDR3 sequences, with approximately 96% occurring only once. Sequenced sample: CD8+ T cells from PBMCs. The receptors derive from a human donor with multiple sclerosis.

The chain combines TRBV28 with TRBJ1-2; 8 nucleotides line up with TRBD1. Germline trimming cut 7 bases from V and 8 bases from J; bases unmatched to any gene: 6. The CDR3 runs 12 residues. The V gene's germline CDR1 is MDHEN and CDR2 SYDVKM. The CDR3 DNA sequence: TGTGCCAGCAACTCAGGGGGCCGGGGCTACACCTTC. This encodes CASNSGGRGYTF.

This clonotype was counted once. The rearrangement uses TRBV2 and TRBJ2-4; D may match TRBD1 or TRBD2 (5 bases each). Trimming shortened V by 7 bases and J by 1 base, and 17 bases separated the two germline ends. This CDR3 is built from 16 residues. The V gene's germline CDR1 is SNHLY and CDR2 FYNNEI. The CDR3 sequence is CASIGMGVSAKNIQYF. The CDR3 nucleotides read TGTGCCAGCATAGGGATGGGGGTCTCGGCCAAAAACATTCAGTACTTC.

This sequence joins TRBV12-3 or TRBV12-4 and TRBJ2-3; no definite D call. The CDR3 extends over 12 amino acids. V lost 5 bases and J lost 5, with 8 bases in between. The CDR3 nucleotides are TGTGCCAGCAGTCCATCACGAGATACGCAGTATTTT. Amino acid sequence: CASSPSRDTQYF.

V usage is TRBV3-1 and J usage is TRBJ2-1, with a weak D call TRBD2 (6 bases). There are 14 residues in the CDR3. Trimming left V 9 bases short and J 5 bases short, with 17 bases between. Germline loops: CDR1 LGHDT, CDR2 YNNKEL (reference sequence). In DNA form, the CDR3 reads TGTGCCAGTAACCGGGACTCTACGAACAATGAGCAGTTCTTC. It is translated as CASNRDSTNNEQFF.

The chain uses TRBV6-4 and TRBJ2-5; TRBD1 agrees at 7 bases. Trimming took 10 bases from V and 5 from J; bases not matched to a gene: 16. Per the germline V gene, CDR1 is MRHNA and CDR2 is SNTAGT. CDR3 size: 15 residues. This chain's CDR3 is CAIGTAVRPAETQYF. Written as DNA, the CDR3 is TGTGCCATCGGGACAGCGGTACGCCCGGCGGAGACCCAGTACTTC.

This chain links TRBV4-1 with TRBJ1-1; 8 nucleotides align to TRBD1. Trimming at V came to 0 bases and at J to 7 bases, leaving 7 bases not matched to a gene. This CDR3 is 15 amino acids long. Germline V CDR1 and CDR2: MGHRA, YSYEKL. CDR3 loop: CASSQEPRGLGEAFF. As DNA, the CDR3 is TGCGCCAGCAGCCAAGAACCCAGGGGGCTGGGTGAAGCTTTCTTT.

V usage is TRBV6-6 and J usage is TRBJ2-5; 7 bases line up with TRBD1. After removal of 7 bases from V and 7 bases from J, the junction contained 12 bases not matched to a gene. The CDR3 is made up of 14 amino acids. Per the germline V gene, CDR1 is MNHNY and CDR2 is SVGAGI (reference sequence). The CDR3 loop reads CASTNHRGQGTQYF. The CDR3 bases are TGTGCCAGCACCAACCACAGGGGCCAGGGGACCCAGTACTTC.

This clonotype was observed a handful of times. The J gene is TRBJ2-1, the V gene TRBV7-2; 7 bases align to TRBD2. The CDR3 is made up of 13 amino acids. Germline CDR1 reads SGHTA; CDR2 reads FQGNSA. The V gene end was trimmed by 2 bases and the J gene end by 12 bases; junction bases not matched to a gene: 7. CDR3 residues: CASSLPPGGGQFF. The CDR3 coding sequence is TGTGCCAGCAGCTTACCCCCGGGCGGGGGGCAGTTCTTC.

Here the CDR3 DNA reads TGTGCCAGCAGCCCACGGTCGACTGACTACAATGAGCAGTTCTTC. Protein product: CASSPRSTDYNEQFF. V gene TRBV9 combines with J gene TRBJ2-1, with unresolved D. Trimming shortened V by 4 bases and J by 3 bases, and 14 bases separated the two germline ends. The CDR3 spans 15 residues. The germline gives CDR1 SGDLS, CDR2 YYNGEE. Full variable domain (rest looked up from reference TRBV9 and TRBJ2-1): DSGVTQTPKHLITATGQRVTLRCSPRSGDLSVYWYQQSLDQGLQFLIQYYNGEERAKGNILERFSAQQFPDLHSELNLSSLELGDSALYFCASSPRSTDYNEQFFGPGTRLTVL.

This chain links TRBV29-1 with TRBJ2-7, with 11 bases fitting TRBD1. The germline V gene encodes CDR1 SQVTM and CDR2 ANQGSEA. The CDR3 runs 11 residues. The V gene end was trimmed by 7 bases and the J gene end by 7 bases; junction bases not matched to a gene: 3. CDR3 nucleotide sequence: TGCAGCGCCGGGACAGGGGGAGAGCAGTACTTC. This gives the protein CSAGTGGEQYF.

The rearrangement links TRBV29-1 to TRBJ2-2; 8 positions agree with TRBD2. Germline V lookup: CDR1 SQVTM, CDR2 ANQGSEA. V shed 4 bases and J 3 bases; nucleotides not matched to a gene: 1. CDR3 length: 13 residues. This CDR3 is CSVVLADTGELFF. In DNA form, the CDR3 reads TGCAGCGTTGTACTAGCGGACACCGGGGAGCTGTTTTTT.

The gene calls are TRBV4-1 and TRBJ2-7; 12 positions match TRBD2. The CDR3 totals 17 residues. V dropped 2 bases and J dropped 3; count of bases not matched to a gene: 8. In germline, CDR1 is MGHRA, CDR2 YSYEKL. CDR3 DNA sequence: TGCGCCAGCAGCCAAACCGGACGACTAGCGGGAGACTACGAGCAGTACTTC. Its translation: CASSQTGRLAGDYEQYF.

V is TRBV7-9 and J is TRBJ2-3, with 9 positions matching TRBD1. Germline loops: CDR1 SEHNR, CDR2 FQNEAQ (reference sequence). The CDR3 runs 15 residues. The V gene end was trimmed by 1 base and the J gene end by 4 bases; junction bases not matched to a gene: 3. The CDR3 protein is CASSLEQGAPDTQYF. The DNA for the CDR3 is TGTGCCAGCAGCTTAGAACAGGGGGCACCAGATACGCAGTATTTT.

The V and J genes are TRBV9 and TRBJ2-1, with 8 bases identical to TRBD2. CDR1 SGDLS and CDR2 YYNGEE come from the germline V gene. With V trimmed by 4 bases and J by 5 bases, 5 bases remained unmatched. This CDR3 comprises 14 residues. CDR3 loop: CASSPGGAHNEQFF. CDR3 nucleotide sequence: TGTGCCAGCAGCCCGGGGGGGGCCCACAATGAGCAGTTCTTC.